The 9 T cell receptor beta chains presented below share a single source sample, sequenced in a study of identifying expanded T cells in peripheral blood. Assay: immunoSEQ multiplex PCR; the TCRdb copy retains only in-frame clones and omits some. The table has tens of thousands of clones, around 90% seen once. The sequenced sample was blood. These receptors came from a person between 18 and 70 years old in good health.

This chain joins TRBV19 and TRBJ2-1; 10 positions agree with TRBD2. Germline CDR1 reads LNHDA; CDR2 reads SQIVND (reference sequence). Trimming took 3 bases from V and 6 from J; bases not matched to a gene: 5. The length of the CDR3 is 15 residues. This CDR3 reads CASSIQRGGLNEQFF. CDR3 DNA sequence: TGTGCCAGTAGTATTCAGCGGGGGGGACTCAATGAGCAGTTCTTC.

The table lists this clone with a count of one. The chain is built from TRBV27 and TRBJ2-7, with D perhaps TRBD2 (6 bases). The CDR3 sequence is 13 residues long. V was clipped by 6 bases and J by 6 bases, with 15 bases between them. Germline assignment: CDR1 MNHEY and CDR2 SMNVEV (reference sequence). CDR3 bases: TGTGCCAGCAGCTCTCCGGGACTTTTCGAGCAGTACTTC. It encodes CASSSPGLFEQYF.

This rearrangement joins TRBV15 to TRBJ1-3, with D possibly being TRBD1 (5 bases). This CDR3 comprises 17 residues. The germline V gene has CDR1 LNHNV and CDR2 YYDKDF (reference sequence). With 5 bases removed from V and 5 bases from J, the gap between germline ends came to 22 bases. The CDR3 nucleotides read TGTGCCACCAGCCTACAGAGGGGAGACTGGACCCGAAACACCATATATTTT. Translation gives CATSLQRGDWTRNTIYF.

V and J are TRBV2 and TRBJ2-1; D ambiguous. Germline values: CDR1 SNHLY, CDR2 FYNNEI. V was shortened by 5 bases and J by 8 bases, with 16 bases between the two germline ends. The CDR3 totals 14 residues. The CDR3 loop reads CASSYSAPPDEQFF. As DNA, the CDR3 is TGTGCCAGCAGTTACTCCGCGCCTCCGGATGAGCAGTTCTTC.

This clone has a single count. The V call is TRBV5-1, the J call TRBJ2-7, with D unclear. The CDR3 totals 15 residues. Per the germline V gene, CDR1 is SGHRS and CDR2 is YFSETQ. The V gene lost 0 bases and the J gene lost 3 bases, with 13 bases spanning the gap. CDR3 amino acids: CASSLVSDRIYEQYF. The CDR3 DNA reads as TGCGCCAGCAGCTTGGTCAGCGACCGAATCTACGAGCAGTACTTC.

The V call is TRBV9, the J call TRBJ1-3, with a possible D match to TRBD1 (6 bases). CDR3 length: 16 residues. The germline gives CDR1 SGDLS, CDR2 YYNGEE. V was trimmed by 4 bases and J by 0 bases, leaving 14 bases between them. The CDR3 reads CASSNGAGVSGNTIYF. The CDR3 coding sequence is TGTGCCAGCAGCAACGGAGCAGGGGTCTCTGGAAACACCATATATTTT.

In nucleotides, the CDR3 is TGTGCCAGCAGTGAAGAGGTGAGGAACGAGCAGTACTTC. This sequence encodes CASSEEVRNEQYF. The genes are TRBV2 and TRBJ2-7, with no clear D. The germline gives CDR1 SNHLY, CDR2 FYNNEI. The V and J ends lost 1 base and 5 bases respectively, with 9 bases between them. The CDR3 is 13 residues long.

This rearrangement joins TRBV5-6 to TRBJ2-7, with D tentatively TRBD1 (6 bases). Germline CDR1 and CDR2: SGHDT and YYEEEE. The CDR3 runs 13 residues. Trimming stripped 4 bases from V and 3 bases from J, with 11 bases between. DNA of the CDR3: TGTGCCAGCAGCGGGGCAGGGGACTACGAGCAGTACTTC. This translates into CASSGAGDYEQYF.

The chain has TRBV9 and TRBJ1-3; D might be TRBD1 (5 bases). V shed 4 bases and J shed 4 bases, with 21 bases lying between them. Per the germline V gene, CDR1 is SGDLS and CDR2 is YYNGEE. This CDR3 has 17 residues. CDR3 DNA: TGTGCCAGCAGCACGACGGGGACGGGGGTTGCAGGAAACACCATATATTTT. This codes for CASSTTGTGVAGNTIYF.